This T cell receptor (beta chain) appears in the sequencing data of a study of identical twins (dated by TCRdb to the mid-2010s). Study-wide context: To test whether fetal clonotypes persist, the study used deep sequencing on TCR alpha and beta repertoires from monozygotic twins, unrelated adults of various ages, and cord blood. To rule out contamination, replicate twin experiments were performed at different times with different library preparation protocols.

There are 16 amino acids in the CDR3, from cysteine to phenylalanine inclusive. The sequence is cut down to CDR3 DNA, 48 bases in frame from base 1. With regard to this clonotype: Its antigen remains unidentified. One base away there is no much larger clone; base qualities are not given.

Library generation was performed with 5' RACE. The sequencer was an Illumina HiSeq 2000. A universal primer binding site was added through template switching, and the final cDNA carried a unique molecular identifier so that TCR cDNA molecules could be counted accurately. Specific primers in the conserved constant-segment region were used to synthesize first-strand cDNA for TCR alpha and beta chains. Each cDNA library was double barcoded, with a SMART-Mk sample barcode plus Illumina barcodes, to control for contamination. TruSeq adapter sequences and Illumina sample barcodes were added in two successive PCR steps. TCR alpha and beta cDNA libraries were sequenced on the Illumina HiSeq platform with custom primers. In the authors' own workflow: MiGEC was used to process raw reads and extract unique molecular identifiers, and MiXCR was used to find CDR3 positions. Recombination models were inferred per individual with the repgenHMM and IGoR tools using an EM algorithm. Shared clonotype analysis was performed with the tcR package in R, normalizing sharing by the product of cloneset sizes. To study raw recombination free of thymic and clonal selection effects, out-of-frame nonproductive sequences were analyzed. TCRdb itself trimmed the public reads at Q25 with fastp, ran MiXCR and retained productive beta chains. Under each unique CDR3 protein, matching rows form one entry showing the most common genes and DNA. The V and J calls follow TCRdb's processing rather than the paper's. Counted in this sample were some 270,000 distinct CDR3 sequences; 6.5% to 9.5% of them appeared once. The ten largest clonotypes hold less than 4% of the sample.

Here is what the overall study found, with its caveats: Fewer insertions were carried by abundant cord blood beta clonotypes, a similar but weaker trend appeared in young adult naive repertoires, and no such trend appeared in memory repertoires. Recombination models systematically underestimated out-of-frame TCR alpha sharing in monozygotic twins but agreed with sharing between unrelated individuals. Conclusions relied on cross-sectional statistical analysis, since the same donors could not be followed over many years. In beta out-of-frame sequences, excess twin sharing was weaker, because having fewer shared sequences lowered the signal-to-noise ratio. Zero-insertion analyses could be partly confounded by invariant T cells such as MAIT and iNKT, though diverse VJ usage argued against such confounding for most clonotypes. Compared with coincidental sharing between unrelated individuals, out-of-frame TCR alpha sequences shared between twins showed an excess of sequences with low generation probability.

Every donor in the study was a healthy Caucasian. Three pairs of female monozygotic twins, all aged about 18 to 30 years, were included in the twin cohort. CD4+ and CD8+ T cell populations were isolated with positive isolation kits from Invitrogen. This same sample was also part of a study on yellow fever vaccine responses in identical twins. As that second study puts it: According to the authors, the vaccine-induced T cell response in identical twins seemed to be partly convergent and partly specific to each individual. In the study, vaccine-responding T cell clones were precisely tracked in identical twins.

The V gene is TRBV21-1 and the J gene is TRBJ2-7. TRBV21-1 is described as a pseudogene. The sequence was obtained from a woman younger than 30 in good health. Sequenced sample: CD8+ T cells sorted from blood. The sequenced DNA is TGTGCCAGCAGCAAAGAGGTAGGCCGGAGCTCCTACGAGCAGTACTTC. This translates into CASSKEVGRSSYEQYF.